The 8 T cell receptor beta chains below come from one sample, sequenced in a study of OX40 agonist ivuxolimab in advanced cancers. The library was built by means of the immunoSEQ multiplex PCR assay. Not all clones reach the TCRdb copy of this immuneACCESS table, which keeps in-frame sequences only. Checked studies attribute under half of the gap to unresolved V genes and leave the rest unexplained. Here the sample has tens of thousands of clones; around nine tenths occur a single time. 0.25% to 0.3% of the sample is taken by the ten largest. Sample: CD4+ or CD8+ T cells sorted from blood, taken in a trial of the OX40 agonist ivuxolimab. The receptors come from an adult with an advanced solid tumor such as melanoma, head and neck, liver or kidney cancer.

The chain couples TRBV4-2 to TRBJ1-1, with 7 bases fitting TRBD1. The trim removed 3 bases at V and 4 bases at J, leaving 8 bases unmatched. The CDR3 length is 15 residues. Germline lookup yields CDR1 LGHNA and CDR2 YNFKEQ. Here the CDR3 reads CASSQIDRATTEAFF. The CDR3 region has the DNA TGTGCCAGCAGCCAGATAGACAGGGCGACCACTGAAGCTTTCTTT.

This clone was counted between two and nine times. This rearrangement joins TRBV4-1 to TRBJ1-2; D possibly corresponds to TRBD1 (5 bases). CDR3 length: 15 amino acids. V was pared by 1 base and J by 4 bases, with 13 bases between. Germline lookup yields CDR1 MGHRA and CDR2 YSYEKL. The CDR3 nucleotides are TGCGCCAGCAGCCAAGTGGGCAGGGAGGTCTATGGCTACACCTTC. Translated, it gives CASSQVGREVYGYTF.

The CDR3 DNA sequence: TGTGCCAGCAGTTTCTCGGCACGACGCCAAGAGACCCAGTACTTC. It is translated as CASSFSARRQETQYF. The genes are TRBV27 and TRBJ2-5; D gene unclear. Trimming shortened V by 3 bases and J by 1 base, and 12 bases separated the two germline ends. Looked up from germline, CDR1 is MNHEY and CDR2 is SMNVEV (reference sequence). This CDR3 comprises 15 residues.

The chain carries TRBV7-8 and TRBJ1-1; unclear D gene. This CDR3 spans 15 amino acids. Germline V CDR1 and CDR2: SGHVS, FQNEAQ. Trimming took off 4 bases at V and 3 bases at J, with 15 bases between the two ends. CDR3 sequence: CASSYFVRRDTEAFF. Written as DNA, the CDR3 is TGTGCCAGCAGCTACTTCGTGCGCCGAGACACTGAAGCTTTCTTT.

The chain has TRBV5-1 and TRBJ2-6; D possibly corresponds to TRBD2 (5 bases). CDR3 length equals 16 residues. The germline CDR1 and CDR2 sequences are SGHRS and YFSETQ. Trimming pared 4 bases from V and 0 bases from J, leaving 11 bases between. CDR3: CASSHEGPSGANVLTF. The DNA of the CDR3 is TGCGCCAGCAGCCATGAGGGTCCCTCTGGGGCCAACGTCCTGACTTTC.

This clone was detected once. This rearrangement joins TRBV18 to TRBJ1-1; D remains unclear. The CDR3 spans 16 residues. Germline V gene lookup returns CDR1 KGHSH and CDR2 LQKENI. The V and J ends lost 6 bases and 6 bases respectively, with 23 bases between them. The chain's CDR3 is CASSPPGRSGGAEAFF. CDR3 nucleotides: TGTGCCAGCTCCCCCCCGGGAAGGAGTGGTGGGGCTGAAGCTTTCTTT. Filled out from reference TRBV18 and TRBJ1-1, the complete variable domain reads NAGVMQNPRHLVRRRGQEARLRCSPMKGHSHVYWYRQLPEEGLKFMVYLQKENIIDESGMPKERFSAEFPKEGPSILRIQQVVRGDSAAYFCASSPPGRSGGAEAFFGQGTRLTVV.

This chain connects TRBV4-1 to TRBJ1-1, with D unclear. The CDR3 has 15 residues. V lost 0 bases, J lost 6 bases, and 14 bases lay in between. The germline gives CDR1 MGHRA, CDR2 YSYEKL. Written as DNA, the CDR3 is TGCGCCAGCAGCCAAGACCGTAAGGGTTTAGCTGAAGCTTTCTTT. Protein: CASSQDRKGLAEAFF.

The rearrangement uses TRBV25-1 and TRBJ1-6, with TRBD1 as a possible D gene (5 bases). The CDR3 has 14 amino acids. V was pared by 10 bases and J by 7 bases, with 17 bases between. CDR1 and CDR2 from the germline V gene are MGHDK and SYGVNS. The CDR3 sequence: CATRGGGPNSPLHF. DNA for the CDR3: TGTGCCACTCGGGGGGGAGGGCCCAATTCACCCCTCCACTTT.